This T cell receptor beta chain was sequenced during a study of shared clonotypes between healthy human individuals. Study at large: The donor group consisted of two women and three men, aged 18 to 49.

This CDR3 has 15 amino acids. The V gene lost 7 bases and the J gene lost 4 bases, with 17 bases spanning the gap. CDR1 and CDR2 from the germline V gene are MDHEN and SYDVKM. Findings and caveats of the study: Clonotype sharing among donors was thought likely to change with sequencing depth.

On this clone: Its antigen is currently unknown.

Every subset's genomic DNA went evenly onto several immunoSEQ plates. Each unsorted PBMC replicate got 300 ng genomic DNA, 25,000 to 30,000 genomes. Assay used: immunoSEQ multiplex PCR; TCRdb lists only in-frame clones, some missing. There are around 500,000 clones in the sample; about 82% occur only once, and roughly 13% lies in the top ten. The chain recombines TRBV28 with TRBJ1-3; D gene uncertain. This TCR was sampled from a middle-aged woman in good health. Some clones in this sample may be carry-over from other donors' samples. Sequenced: PBMCs. The CDR3 region is CASTRDGFFGNTIYF. In DNA form, the CDR3 reads TGTGCCAGCACCCGGGATGGCTTCTTCGGAAACACCATATATTTT.